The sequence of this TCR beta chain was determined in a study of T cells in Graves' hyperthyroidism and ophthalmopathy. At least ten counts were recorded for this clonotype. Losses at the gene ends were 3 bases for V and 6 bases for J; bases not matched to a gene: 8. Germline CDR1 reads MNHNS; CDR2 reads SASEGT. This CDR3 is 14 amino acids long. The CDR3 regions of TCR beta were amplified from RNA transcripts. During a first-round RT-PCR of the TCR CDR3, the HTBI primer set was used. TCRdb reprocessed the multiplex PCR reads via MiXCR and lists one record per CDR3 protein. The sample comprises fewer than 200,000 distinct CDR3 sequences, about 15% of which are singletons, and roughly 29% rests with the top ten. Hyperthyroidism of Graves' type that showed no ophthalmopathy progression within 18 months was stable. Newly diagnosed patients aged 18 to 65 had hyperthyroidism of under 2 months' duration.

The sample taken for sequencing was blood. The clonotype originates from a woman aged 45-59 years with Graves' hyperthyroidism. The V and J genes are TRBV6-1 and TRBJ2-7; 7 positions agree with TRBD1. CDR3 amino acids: CASSERGQNLEQYF. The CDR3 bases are TGTGCCAGCAGTGAGAGGGGACAGAACCTCGAGCAGTACTTC.